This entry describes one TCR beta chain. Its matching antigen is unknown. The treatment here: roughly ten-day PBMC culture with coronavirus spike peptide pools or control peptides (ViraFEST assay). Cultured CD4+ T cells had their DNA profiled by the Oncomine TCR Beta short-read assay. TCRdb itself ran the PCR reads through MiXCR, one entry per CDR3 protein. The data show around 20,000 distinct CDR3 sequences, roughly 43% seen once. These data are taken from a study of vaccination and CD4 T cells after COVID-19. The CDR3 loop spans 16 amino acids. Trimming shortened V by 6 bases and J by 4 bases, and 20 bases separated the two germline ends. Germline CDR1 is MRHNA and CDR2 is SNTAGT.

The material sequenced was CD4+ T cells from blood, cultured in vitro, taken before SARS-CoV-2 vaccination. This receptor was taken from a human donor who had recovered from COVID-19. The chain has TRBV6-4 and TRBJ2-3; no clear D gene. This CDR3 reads CASSPIVLVPSDTQYF. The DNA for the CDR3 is TGTGCCAGCAGCCCCATCGTGCTAGTACCCTCAGATACGCAGTATTTT.